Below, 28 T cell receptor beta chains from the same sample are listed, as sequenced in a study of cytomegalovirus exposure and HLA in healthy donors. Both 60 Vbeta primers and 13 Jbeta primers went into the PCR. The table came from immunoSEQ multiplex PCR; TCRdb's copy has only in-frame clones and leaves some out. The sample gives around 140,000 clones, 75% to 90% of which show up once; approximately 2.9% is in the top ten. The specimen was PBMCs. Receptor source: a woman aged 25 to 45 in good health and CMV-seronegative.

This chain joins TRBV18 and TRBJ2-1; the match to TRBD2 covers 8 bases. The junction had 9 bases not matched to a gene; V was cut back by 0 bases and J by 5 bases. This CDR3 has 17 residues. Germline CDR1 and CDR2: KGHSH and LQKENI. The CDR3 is CASSPPSGPAGDNEQFF. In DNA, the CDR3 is TGTGCCAGCTCACCACCGTCAGGCCCAGCGGGGGACAATGAGCAGTTCTTC.

CDR3 protein: CASSKDEGVGNQPQHF. The CDR3, as DNA: TGTGCCAGTAGTAAGGATGAAGGGGTGGGCAATCAGCCCCAGCATTTT. The chain links TRBV19 to TRBJ1-5; D perhaps matches TRBD1 (5 bases). This CDR3 is 16 amino acids long. Trimming pared 4 bases from V and 2 bases from J, leaving 15 bases between. Looked up from germline, CDR1 is LNHDA and CDR2 is SQIVND (reference sequence).

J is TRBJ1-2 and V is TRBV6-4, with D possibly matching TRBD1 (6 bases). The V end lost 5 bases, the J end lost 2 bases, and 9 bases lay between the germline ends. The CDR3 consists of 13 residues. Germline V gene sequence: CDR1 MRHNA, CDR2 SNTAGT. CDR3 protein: CASSPGQNYGYTF. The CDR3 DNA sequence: TGTGCCAGCAGTCCCGGACAGAACTATGGCTACACCTTC.

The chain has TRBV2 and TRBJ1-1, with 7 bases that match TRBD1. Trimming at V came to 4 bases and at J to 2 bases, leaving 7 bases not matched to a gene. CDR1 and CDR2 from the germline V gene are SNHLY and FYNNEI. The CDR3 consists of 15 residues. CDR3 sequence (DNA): TGTGCCAGCAGTGGCGACAGGGTAATTAACACTGAAGCTTTCTTT. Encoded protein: CASSGDRVINTEAFF.

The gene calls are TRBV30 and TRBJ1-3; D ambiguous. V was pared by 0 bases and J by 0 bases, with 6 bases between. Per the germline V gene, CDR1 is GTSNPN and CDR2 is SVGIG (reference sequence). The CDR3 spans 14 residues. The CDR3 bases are TGTGCCTGGAGTGTTAACTTCTCTGGAAACACCATATATTTT. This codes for CAWSVNFSGNTIYF.

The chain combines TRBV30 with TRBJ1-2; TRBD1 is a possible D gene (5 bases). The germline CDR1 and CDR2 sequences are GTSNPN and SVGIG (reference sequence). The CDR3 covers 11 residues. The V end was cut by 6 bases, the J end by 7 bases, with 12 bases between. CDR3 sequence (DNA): TGTGCCTGCACCCAGGGAAGTGGCTACACCTTC. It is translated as CACTQGSGYTF.

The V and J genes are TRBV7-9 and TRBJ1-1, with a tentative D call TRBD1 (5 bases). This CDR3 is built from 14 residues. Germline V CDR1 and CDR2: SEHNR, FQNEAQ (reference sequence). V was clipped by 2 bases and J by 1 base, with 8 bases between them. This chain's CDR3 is CASSLWTSNTEAFF. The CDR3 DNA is TGTGCCAGCAGCTTATGGACATCGAACACTGAAGCTTTCTTT.

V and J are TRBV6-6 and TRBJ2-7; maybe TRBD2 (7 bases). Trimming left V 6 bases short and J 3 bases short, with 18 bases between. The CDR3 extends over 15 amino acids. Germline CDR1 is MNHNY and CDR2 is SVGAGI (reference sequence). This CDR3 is CASRGGARNRYEQYF. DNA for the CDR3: TGTGCCAGCAGGGGGGGGGCGAGGAACCGCTACGAGCAGTACTTC.

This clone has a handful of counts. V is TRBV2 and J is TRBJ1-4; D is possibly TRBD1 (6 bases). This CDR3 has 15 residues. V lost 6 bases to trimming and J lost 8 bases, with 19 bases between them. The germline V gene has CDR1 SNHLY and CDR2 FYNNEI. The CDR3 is CASRQEAGAMEKLFF. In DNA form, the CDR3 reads TGTGCCAGCAGGCAAGAAGCGGGGGCGATGGAAAAACTGTTTTTT.

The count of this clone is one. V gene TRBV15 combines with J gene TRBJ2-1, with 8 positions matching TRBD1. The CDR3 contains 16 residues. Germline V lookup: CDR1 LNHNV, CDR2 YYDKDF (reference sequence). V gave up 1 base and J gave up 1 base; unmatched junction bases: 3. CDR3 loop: CATSRGRGRSYNEQFF. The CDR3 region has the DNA TGTGCCACCAGCAGAGGCAGGGGGCGATCCTACAATGAGCAGTTCTTC.

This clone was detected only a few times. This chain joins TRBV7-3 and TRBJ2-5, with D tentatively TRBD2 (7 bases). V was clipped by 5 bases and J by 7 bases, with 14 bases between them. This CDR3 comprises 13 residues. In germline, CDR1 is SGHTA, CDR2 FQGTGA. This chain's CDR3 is CASSLREGGTQYF. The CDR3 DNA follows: TGTGCCAGCAGCCTCAGGGAGGGGGGGACCCAGTACTTC.

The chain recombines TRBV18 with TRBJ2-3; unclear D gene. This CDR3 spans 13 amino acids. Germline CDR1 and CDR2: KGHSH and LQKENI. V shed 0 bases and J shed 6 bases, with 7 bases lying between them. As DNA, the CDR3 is TGTGCCAGCTCACCACCGGGCCGGGATACGCAGTATTTT. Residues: CASSPPGRDTQYF.

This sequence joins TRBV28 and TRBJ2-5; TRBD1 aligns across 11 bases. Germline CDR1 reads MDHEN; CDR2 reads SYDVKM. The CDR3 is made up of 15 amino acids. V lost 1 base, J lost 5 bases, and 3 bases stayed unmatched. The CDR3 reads CASSLSDRGRETQYF. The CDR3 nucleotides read TGTGCCAGCAGTTTATCGGACAGGGGGCGGGAGACCCAGTACTTC.

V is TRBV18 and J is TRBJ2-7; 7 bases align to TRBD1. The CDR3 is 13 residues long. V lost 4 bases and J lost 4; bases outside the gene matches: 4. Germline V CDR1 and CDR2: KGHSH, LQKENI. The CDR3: CASSLGQTYEQYF. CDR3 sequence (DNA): TGTGCCAGCTCACTGGGACAGACTTACGAGCAGTACTTC.

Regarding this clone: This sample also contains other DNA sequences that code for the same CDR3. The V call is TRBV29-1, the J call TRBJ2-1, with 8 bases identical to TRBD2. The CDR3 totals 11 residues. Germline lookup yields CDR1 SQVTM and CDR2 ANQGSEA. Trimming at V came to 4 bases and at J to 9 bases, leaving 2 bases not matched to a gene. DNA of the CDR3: TGCAGCGTTGGGCTAGCGGGTGAGCAGTTCTTC. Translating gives CSVGLAGEQFF.

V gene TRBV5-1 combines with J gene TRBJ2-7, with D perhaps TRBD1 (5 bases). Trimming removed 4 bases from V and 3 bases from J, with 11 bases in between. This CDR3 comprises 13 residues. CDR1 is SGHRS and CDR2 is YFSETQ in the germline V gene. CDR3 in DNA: TGCGCCAGCAGCATATCAGACAGCTACGAGCAGTACTTC. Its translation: CASSISDSYEQYF.

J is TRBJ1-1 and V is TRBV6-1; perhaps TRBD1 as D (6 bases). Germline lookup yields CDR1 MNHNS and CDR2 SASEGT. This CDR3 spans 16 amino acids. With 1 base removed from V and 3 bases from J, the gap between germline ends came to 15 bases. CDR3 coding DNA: TGTGCCAGCAGTGAAGTAAGAGCTCAGGGGTACACTGAAGCTTTCTTT. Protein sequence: CASSEVRAQGYTEAFF.

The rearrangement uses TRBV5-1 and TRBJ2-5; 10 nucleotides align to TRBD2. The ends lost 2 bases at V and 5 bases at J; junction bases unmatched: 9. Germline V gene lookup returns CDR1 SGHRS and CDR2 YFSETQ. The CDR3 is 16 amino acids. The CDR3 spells CASSFSGGPPGETQYF. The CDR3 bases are TGCGCCAGCAGCTTTAGCGGGGGGCCCCCTGGGGAGACCCAGTACTTC.

The CDR3 DNA reads as TGTGCCACCAGCAGAGATCCCTCGGGTTCCGAGACCCAGTACTTC. Its translation is CATSRDPSGSETQYF. The J gene is TRBJ2-5, the V gene TRBV15; D gene ambiguous. V was pared by 0 bases and J by 5 bases, with 13 bases between. Germline CDR1 and CDR2: LNHNV and YYDKDF (reference sequence). There are 15 residues in the CDR3.

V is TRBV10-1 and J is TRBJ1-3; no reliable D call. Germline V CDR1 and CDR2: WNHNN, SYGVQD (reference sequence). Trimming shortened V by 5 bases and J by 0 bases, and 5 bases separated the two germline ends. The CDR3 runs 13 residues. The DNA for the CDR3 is TGCGCCAGCAGTTTCAGCTCTGGAAACACCATATATTTT. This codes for CASSFSSGNTIYF.

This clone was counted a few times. The CDR3 here is CASRLEGSYEQYF. The CDR3 coding sequence is TGTGCCAGCCGGCTGGAGGGTTCCTACGAGCAGTACTTC. The chain carries TRBV6-1 and TRBJ2-7; D possibly corresponds to TRBD2 (6 bases). Trimming stripped 8 bases from V and 1 base from J, with 12 bases between. The germline V gene has CDR1 MNHNS and CDR2 SASEGT. The CDR3 extends over 13 amino acids.

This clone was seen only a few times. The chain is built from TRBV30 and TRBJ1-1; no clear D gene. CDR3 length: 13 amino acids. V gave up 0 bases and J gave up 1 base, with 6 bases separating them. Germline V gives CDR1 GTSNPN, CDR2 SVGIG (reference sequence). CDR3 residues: CAWSVLRNTEAFF. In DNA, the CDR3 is TGTGCCTGGAGTGTATTGCGGAACACTGAAGCTTTCTTT.

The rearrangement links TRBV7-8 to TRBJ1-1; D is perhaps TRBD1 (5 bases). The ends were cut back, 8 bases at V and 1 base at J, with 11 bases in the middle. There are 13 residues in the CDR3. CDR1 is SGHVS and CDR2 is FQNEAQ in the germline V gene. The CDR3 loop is CASRGGANTEAFF. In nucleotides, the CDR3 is TGTGCCAGCCGGGGGGGAGCGAACACTGAAGCTTTCTTT.

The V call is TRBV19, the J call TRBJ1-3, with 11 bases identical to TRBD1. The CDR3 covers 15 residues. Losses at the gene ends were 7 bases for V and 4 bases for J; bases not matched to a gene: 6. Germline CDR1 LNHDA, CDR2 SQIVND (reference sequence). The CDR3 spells CASIRTGGNGNTIYF. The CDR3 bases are TGTGCCAGTATTCGGACAGGGGGCAACGGAAACACCATATATTTT. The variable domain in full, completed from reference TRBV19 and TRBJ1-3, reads DGGITQSPKYLFRKEGQNVTLSCEQNLNHDAMYWYRQDPGQGLRLIYYSQIVNDFQKGDIAEGYSVSREKKESFPLTVTSAQKNPTAFYLCASIRTGGNGNTIYFGEGSWLTVV.

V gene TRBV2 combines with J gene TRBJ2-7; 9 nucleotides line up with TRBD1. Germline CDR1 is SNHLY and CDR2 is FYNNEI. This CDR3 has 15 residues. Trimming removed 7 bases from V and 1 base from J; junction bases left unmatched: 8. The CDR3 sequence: CASTMDRGYSYEQYF. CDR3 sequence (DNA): TGTGCCAGCACAATGGACAGGGGATATTCCTACGAGCAGTACTTC.

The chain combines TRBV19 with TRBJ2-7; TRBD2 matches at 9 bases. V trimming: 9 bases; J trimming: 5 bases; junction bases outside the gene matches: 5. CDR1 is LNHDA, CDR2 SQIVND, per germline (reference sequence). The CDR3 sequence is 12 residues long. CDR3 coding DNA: TGTGCCAGCTCCACTAGCGGGCACGAGCAGTACTTC. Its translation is CASSTSGHEQYF.

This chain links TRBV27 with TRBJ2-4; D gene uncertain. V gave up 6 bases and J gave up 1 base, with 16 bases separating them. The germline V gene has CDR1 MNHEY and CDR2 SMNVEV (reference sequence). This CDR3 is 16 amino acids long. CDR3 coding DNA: TGTGCCAGCAGCCCTCAACATAATTGGGCCAAAAACATTCAGTACTTC. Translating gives CASSPQHNWAKNIQYF.

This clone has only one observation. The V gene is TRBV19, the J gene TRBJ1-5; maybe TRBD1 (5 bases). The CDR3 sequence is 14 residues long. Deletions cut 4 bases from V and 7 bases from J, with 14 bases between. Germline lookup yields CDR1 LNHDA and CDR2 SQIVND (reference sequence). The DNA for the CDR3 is TGTGCCAGTAGTACGCGGGGACTAGGACAGCCCCAGCATTTT. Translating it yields CASSTRGLGQPQHF.